The T cell receptor (beta chain) described here comes from a study of OX40 agonist ivuxolimab in advanced cancers. Study information: Checkpoint inhibitors had been given previously to under 50% of patients.

Measured with immunoSEQ multiplex PCR; TCRdb has only the in-frame clones, and not every one. The sample carries several thousand clones, around 71% recorded once. The source was CD4+ or CD8+ T cells sorted from blood, collected in a trial of the OX40 agonist ivuxolimab. This clonotype was obtained from an adult with an advanced solid tumor such as melanoma, head and neck, liver or kidney cancer.

The CDR3 DNA reads as TGTGCCAGCAGCCCGGGACTAGCGTCCCCTGGCACAGATACGCAGTATTTT. Translated: CASSPGLASPGTDTQYF. The chain uses TRBV13 and TRBJ2-3; 10 positions agree with TRBD2. J was trimmed by 1 base and V by 5 bases; bases with no gene match: 9. The germline V gene encodes CDR1 PRHDT and CDR2 FYEKMQ (reference sequence). The CDR3 contains 17 residues.